The rows below give T cell receptor beta chains drawn from one sample of a study of blood T cells in healthy people across ages. TCRdb re-called the 5' RACE reads with MiXCR, one entry per CDR3 protein. Of approximately 1.5 million distinct CDR3 sequences in the sample, roughly a third were seen once. Sequencing was carried out using blood. The receptors originated from a woman under 40 in good health. CDR3s include the opening cysteine and the closing phenylalanine or tryptophan. D genes are given only for firm matches. Some rows mark clone size as missing; the rest say once, few, many or name a class of expanded clone.

J: TRBJ2-1; D: NA; size: NA; V: TRBV19; CDR3: CASSIVGWASNEQFF; DNA: TGTGCCAGTAGTATAGTGGGATGGGCTAGCAATGAGCAGTTCTTC
J: TRBJ1-2; D: NA; size: many; V: TRBV5-1; CDR3: CASSLQSNYGYTF; DNA: TGTGCCAGCAGCTTACAATCTAACTATGGCTACACCTTC
J: TRBJ2-7; D: NA; size: NA; V: TRBV18; CDR3: CASSPLADSYEQYF; DNA: TGTGCCAGCTCACCATTGGCAGACTCCTACGAGCAGTACTTC
J: TRBJ2-3; D: NA; size: NA; V: TRBV7-6; CDR3: CASSLSWGTSTDTQYF; DNA: TGTGCCAGCAGCTTATCATGGGGGACTAGCACAGATACGCAGTATTTT
J: TRBJ1-2; D: TRBD1; size: few; V: TRBV20-1; CDR3: CSAMDRHYGYTF; DNA: TGCAGCGCAATGGACAGGCACTATGGCTACACCTTC
J: TRBJ2-7; D: TRBD2; size: few; V: TRBV14; CDR3: CASSLVGTSLYF; DNA: TGTGCCAGCAGCCTAGTCGGGACTAGTCTGTACTTC
J: TRBJ1-6; D: NA; size: NA; V: TRBV20-1; CDR3: CSARGPSSYNSPLHF; DNA: TGCAGTGCTAGAGGGCCGAGCTCCTATAATTCACCCCTCCACTTT
J: TRBJ2-1; D: NA; size: few; V: TRBV5-1; CDR3: CASSLEAGPVNEQFF; DNA: TGCGCCAGCAGCTTGGAAGCAGGACCAGTCAATGAGCAGTTCTTC
J: TRBJ2-7; D: TRBD1; size: NA; V: TRBV28; CDR3: CASKRQGGYEQYF; DNA: TGTGCCAGCAAAAGACAGGGGGGCTACGAGCAGTACTTC
J: TRBJ1-5; D: NA; size: few; V: TRBV20-1; CDR3: CSARDLGRGNQPQHF; DNA: TGCAGTGCTAGAGATCTGGGCAGGGGCAATCAGCCCCAGCATTTT
J: TRBJ2-3; D: NA; size: few; V: TRBV6-6; CDR3: CASRYRSADTQYF; DNA: TGTGCCAGCAGGTACAGGTCGGCGGATACGCAGTATTTT
J: TRBJ1-1; D: NA; size: few; V: TRBV6-6; CDR3: CASQGDTEAFF; DNA: TGTGCCAGCCAGGGAGACACTGAAGCTTTCTTT
J: TRBJ2-1; D: TRBD2; size: NA; V: TRBV28; CDR3: CASKLRYWDYGFF; DNA: TGTGCCAGCAAACTTCGGTATTGGGACTACGGGTTCTTC
J: TRBJ2-7; D: TRBD2; size: many; V: TRBV5-5; CDR3: CASSLVGRDYEQYF; DNA: TGTGCCAGCAGCTTGGTCGGGAGGGATTACGAGCAGTACTTC
J: TRBJ1-6; D: NA; size: few; V: TRBV15; CDR3: CATSRVSGPNSPLHF; DNA: TGTGCCACCAGCAGAGTTTCAGGGCCGAATTCACCCCTCCACTTT
J: TRBJ1-5; D: NA; size: once; V: TRBV6-2/TRBV6-3; CDR3: CASSLLPAVVAGNQPQHF; DNA: TGTGCCAGCAGTCTACTCCCGGCGGTGGTGGCGGGCAATCAGCCCCAGCATTTT
J: TRBJ1-4; D: NA; size: few; V: TRBV4-1; CDR3: CASSQGPNPVNEKLFF; DNA: TGCGCCAGCAGCCAAGGCCCTAATCCTGTTAATGAAAAACTGTTTTTT
J: TRBJ1-2; D: TRBD1; size: NA; V: TRBV2; CDR3: CASSGAGVGGGYGYTF; DNA: TGTGCCAGCAGTGGAGCCGGGGTAGGGGGCGGATATGGCTACACCTTC
J: TRBJ2-5; D: TRBD2; size: NA; V: TRBV7-3; CDR3: CASSLWSSGSEQYF; DNA: TGTGCCAGCAGCTTATGGAGTAGCGGGAGTGAGCAGTACTTC
J: TRBJ1-1; D: NA; size: few; V: TRBV10-3; CDR3: CAIMTDTEAFF; DNA: TGTGCCATCATGACAGACACTGAAGCTTTCTTT
J: TRBJ1-1; D: NA; size: NA; V: TRBV20-1; CDR3: CSASLGSHRSTEAFF; DNA: TGCAGTGCTAGTTTAGGATCTCACCGCTCCACTGAAGCTTTCTTT
J: TRBJ1-2; D: NA; size: NA; V: TRBV20-1; CDR3: CSARGGGDNYGGYTF; DNA: TGCAGTGCTAGAGGCGGCGGAGATAACTATGGCGGCTACACCTTC
J: TRBJ1-2; D: NA; size: once; V: TRBV12-3/TRBV12-4; CDR3: CASSQLGGYGYTF; DNA: TGTGCCAGCAGCCAACTGGGGGGCTATGGCTACACCTTC
J: TRBJ2-5; D: NA; size: few; V: TRBV15; CDR3: CATSRGRTEETQYF; DNA: TGTGCCACCAGCAGAGGGAGGACAGAAGAGACCCAGTACTTC
J: TRBJ1-2; D: NA; size: NA; V: TRBV27; CDR3: CASSFFPGRDGYTF; DNA: TGTGCCAGCAGTTTTTTTCCAGGGAGGGATGGCTACACCTTC
J: TRBJ2-1; D: TRBD2; size: NA; V: TRBV3-1; CDR3: CASSQDTSGYNEQFF; DNA: TGTGCCAGCAGCCAAGATACTAGCGGCTACAATGAGCAGTTCTTC
J: TRBJ2-7; D: NA; size: many; V: TRBV7-2; CDR3: CASSLSGSDPSYEQYF; DNA: TGTGCCAGCAGCTTATCAGGGTCCGACCCATCCTACGAGCAGTACTTC
J: TRBJ2-7; D: TRBD1; size: many; V: TRBV4-1; CDR3: CASSQDLRTGFYEQYF; DNA: TGCGCCAGCAGCCAAGATCTACGGACAGGGTTCTACGAGCAGTACTTC
J: TRBJ2-3; D: NA; size: many; V: TRBV12-3/TRBV12-4; CDR3: CASSLVLADTQYF; DNA: TGTGCCAGCAGCTTAGTTTTGGCAGATACGCAGTATTTT
J: TRBJ1-4; D: NA; size: few; V: TRBV9; CDR3: CASSVGAQGTGEKLFF; DNA: TGTGCCAGCAGCGTAGGGGCCCAGGGGACGGGTGAAAAACTGTTTTTT
J: TRBJ2-7; D: NA; size: NA; V: TRBV6-4; CDR3: CAGRQVYSYEQYF; DNA: TGTGCCGGAAGACAGGTTTATTCCTACGAGCAGTACTTC
J: TRBJ2-4; D: NA; size: few; V: TRBV10-3; CDR3: CAIRDSGENIQYF; DNA: TGTGCCATCAGGGACAGCGGCGAAAACATTCAGTACTTC
J: TRBJ2-3; D: NA; size: NA; V: TRBV21-1; CDR3: CASSSPGEGFSTDTQYF; DNA: TGTGCCAGCAGCTCCCCAGGGGAGGGATTTAGCACAGATACGCAGTATTTT
J: TRBJ2-7; D: NA; size: NA; V: TRBV28; CDR3: CASSLNSEDLGPYEQYF; DNA: TGTGCCAGCAGTTTAAATTCAGAGGACTTGGGGCCCTACGAGCAGTACTTC
J: TRBJ2-7; D: NA; size: NA; V: TRBV3-1; CDR3: CASSLTDGPYEQYF; DNA: TGTGCCAGCAGCCTCACAGACGGTCCCTACGAGCAGTACTTC
J: TRBJ2-7; D: NA; size: NA; V: TRBV2; CDR3: CASTRAYEQYF; DNA: TGTGCCAGCACTAGAGCCTACGAGCAGTACTTC
J: TRBJ1-2; D: NA; size: NA; V: TRBV5-6; CDR3: CASSLDRRGRVSVSNGYTF; DNA: TGTGCCAGCAGCTTGGACCGCAGGGGAAGGGTTTCAGTAAGCAATGGCTACACCTTC
J: TRBJ2-5; D: NA; size: NA; V: TRBV30; CDR3: CACLRQMQETQYF; DNA: TGTGCCTGTCTGAGACAGATGCAAGAGACCCAGTACTTC
J: TRBJ1-1; D: NA; size: few; V: TRBV30; CDR3: CAWSVQENTEAFF; DNA: TGTGCCTGGAGTGTACAGGAGAACACTGAAGCTTTCTTT
J: TRBJ2-7; D: NA; size: few; V: TRBV5-1; CDR3: CASSKRVSSYEQYF; DNA: TGCGCCAGCAGCAAAAGGGTGAGCTCCTACGAGCAGTACTTC
J: TRBJ2-7; D: TRBD2; size: few; V: TRBV6-5; CDR3: CASSPEAGGSHEQYF; DNA: TGTGCCAGCAGTCCAGAAGCGGGAGGATCTCACGAGCAGTACTTC
J: TRBJ2-3; D: NA; size: NA; V: TRBV6-2/TRBV6-3; CDR3: CASSPLAVDTQYF; DNA: TGTGCCAGCAGTCCCCTAGCCGTGGATACGCAGTATTTT
J: TRBJ2-1; D: NA; size: NA; V: TRBV5-1; CDR3: CASSLNTGKEGEQFF; DNA: TGCGCCAGCAGCTTGAACACAGGGAAGGAGGGTGAGCAGTTCTTC
J: TRBJ2-3; D: TRBD1; size: NA; V: TRBV24-1; CDR3: CATSDGTGVTDTQYF; DNA: TGTGCCACCAGTGATGGGACAGGGGTCACAGATACGCAGTATTTT
J: TRBJ2-1; D: TRBD2; size: NA; V: TRBV12-3/TRBV12-4; CDR3: CASSLTVREGQSNEQFF; DNA: TGTGCCAGCAGTTTGACGGTCCGGGAGGGACAATCGAATGAGCAGTTCTTC
J: TRBJ2-1; D: TRBD2; size: NA; V: TRBV4-2; CDR3: CASSTDPTSGREEQFF; DNA: TGTGCCAGCAGCACCGACCCGACTAGCGGGAGGGAGGAGCAGTTCTTC
J: TRBJ2-2; D: NA; size: many; V: TRBV5-1; CDR3: CASSLARNTGELFF; DNA: TGCGCCAGCAGCTTGGCACGGAACACCGGGGAGCTGTTTTTT
J: TRBJ2-6; D: NA; size: many; V: TRBV4-1; CDR3: CASSPPTGSGANVLTF; DNA: TGCGCCAGCAGCCCACCAACTGGGTCTGGGGCCAACGTCCTGACTTTC
J: TRBJ2-2; D: NA; size: NA; V: TRBV27; CDR3: CASSVGVPGELFF; DNA: TGTGCCAGCAGCGTGGGAGTCCCCGGGGAGCTGTTTTTT
J: TRBJ2-7; D: TRBD1; size: NA; V: TRBV5-1; CDR3: CASSLVSGQGAYEQYF; DNA: TGCGCCAGCAGCTTGGTTTCGGGACAGGGGGCCTACGAGCAGTACTTC
J: TRBJ2-7; D: TRBD2; size: NA; V: TRBV6-5; CDR3: CTSSPGRTYEQYF; DNA: TGTACCAGCAGTCCCGGGAGGACCTACGAGCAGTACTTC
J: TRBJ2-7; D: TRBD1; size: NA; V: TRBV4-1; CDR3: CASSQDDEGASYEQYF; DNA: TGCGCCAGCAGCCAAGATGATGAGGGGGCCAGCTACGAGCAGTACTTC
J: TRBJ2-7; D: TRBD1; size: NA; V: TRBV15; CDR3: CATSNDIGQGSYEQYF; DNA: TGTGCCACCAGCAACGATATTGGACAGGGCTCCTACGAGCAGTACTTC
J: TRBJ1-1; D: NA; size: few; V: TRBV28; CDR3: CASRKSNTEAFF; DNA: TGTGCCAGCAGAAAAAGTAACACTGAAGCTTTCTTT
J: TRBJ2-7; D: NA; size: NA; V: TRBV28; CDR3: CASSLFLGASRKSYEQYF; DNA: TGTGCCAGCAGTTTATTTTTGGGGGCCTCTCGGAAGTCTTACGAGCAGTACTTC
J: TRBJ2-4; D: TRBD2; size: NA; V: TRBV28; CDR3: CASNGSGRSKNIQYF; DNA: TGTGCCAGCAACGGGAGCGGGAGGTCCAAAAACATTCAGTACTTC
J: TRBJ2-5; D: NA; size: NA; V: TRBV25-1; CDR3: CASSPLTGGLETQYF; DNA: TGTGCCAGCAGTCCTCTAACGGGTGGACTAGAGACCCAGTACTTC